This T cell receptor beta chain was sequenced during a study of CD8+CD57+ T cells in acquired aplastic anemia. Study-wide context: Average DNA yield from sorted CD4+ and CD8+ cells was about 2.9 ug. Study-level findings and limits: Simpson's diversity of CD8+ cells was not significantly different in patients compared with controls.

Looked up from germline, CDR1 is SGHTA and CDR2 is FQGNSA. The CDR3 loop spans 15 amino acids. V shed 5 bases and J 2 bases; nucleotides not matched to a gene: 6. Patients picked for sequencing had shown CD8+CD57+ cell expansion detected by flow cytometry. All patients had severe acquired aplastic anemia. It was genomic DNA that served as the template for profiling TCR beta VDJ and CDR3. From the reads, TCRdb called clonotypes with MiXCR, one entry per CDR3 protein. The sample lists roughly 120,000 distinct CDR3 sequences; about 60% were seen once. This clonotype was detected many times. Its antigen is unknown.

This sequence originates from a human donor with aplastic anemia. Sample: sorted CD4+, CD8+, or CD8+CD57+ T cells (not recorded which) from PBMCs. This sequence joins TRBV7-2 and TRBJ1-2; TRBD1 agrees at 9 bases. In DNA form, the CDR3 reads TGTGCCAGCAGCCATTACAGGGGGCGCAACTATGGCTACACCTTC. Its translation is CASSHYRGRNYGYTF.